A single sample gave rise to the 7 T cell receptor beta chains below, sequenced in a study of T cell responses to AZD1222 COVID-19 vaccine. TCRdb's table, derived via immunoSEQ multiplex PCR, lists solely in-frame clones and lacks some. The data contain 80,000 to 90,000 clones, approximately 90% of them singletons. Source: peripheral blood, taken 28 days after the second AZD1222 dose. These receptors all stem from an adult who received the AZD1222 COVID-19 vaccine.

The V and J genes are TRBV6-1 and TRBJ2-2; TRBD1 aligns across 10 bases. This CDR3 is 16 amino acids long. Germline-derived CDR1 and CDR2 are MNHNS and SASEGT. After removal of 4 bases from V and 6 bases from J, the junction contained 8 bases not matched to a gene. The DNA for the CDR3 is TGTGCCAGCAGTGTAGGGACAGGGGTCCGCCCCGGGGAGCTGTTTTTT. Protein: CASSVGTGVRPGELFF.

The rearrangement links TRBV14 to TRBJ2-2; D may be TRBD1 (6 bases). Per germline, CDR1 SGHDN and CDR2 FVKESK. V lost 1 base to trimming and J lost 4 bases, with 13 bases between them. The CDR3 runs to 16 residues. CDR3 residues: CASSQGTVSGTGELFF. The CDR3 coding sequence is TGTGCCAGCAGCCAAGGGACAGTTTCCGGCACCGGGGAGCTGTTTTTT.

This clone occurred once. The chain has TRBV5-6 and TRBJ2-3, with TRBD1 matching over 8 bases. Germline V gene data show CDR1 as SGHDT and CDR2 as YYEEEE. The CDR3 has 15 residues. V lost 3 bases, J lost 5 bases, and 8 bases stayed unmatched. The CDR3 region has the DNA TGTGCCAGCAGCTGGGGTCAGGGGGCTGGAGATACGCAGTATTTT. Translating it yields CASSWGQGAGDTQYF.

This chain joins TRBV7-8 and TRBJ2-3; TRBD2 aligns across 8 bases. CDR1 and CDR2 (germline): SGHVS, FQNEAQ. V lost 4 bases, J lost 2 bases, and 8 bases stayed unmatched. This CDR3 is built from 16 residues. This CDR3 is CASSSLAARNTDTQYF. DNA of the CDR3: TGTGCCAGCAGCTCACTAGCGGCTAGAAACACAGATACGCAGTATTTT.

There are a few counts of this clone. The gene calls are TRBV5-1 and TRBJ1-1; TRBD1 matches 8 bases. The germline V gene encodes CDR1 SGHRS and CDR2 YFSETQ. There are 17 residues in the CDR3. V lost 2 bases, J lost 0 bases, and 9 bases stayed unmatched. As DNA, the CDR3 is TGCGCCAGCAGCTTTGGGCCAGGGGGCATAATGAACACTGAAGCTTTCTTT. Translation gives CASSFGPGGIMNTEAFF.

The chain carries TRBV19 and TRBJ2-3; D is uncertain. This CDR3 has 16 amino acids. Deletions cut 0 bases from V and 2 bases from J, with 12 bases between. CDR1 and CDR2 (germline): LNHDA, SQIVND (reference sequence). CDR3 sequence reads: CASSIDRKGSTDTQYF. The CDR3 nucleotides are TGTGCCAGTAGTATAGATCGGAAGGGATCCACAGATACGCAGTATTTT.

The chain couples TRBV19 to TRBJ2-7, with 11 nucleotides matching TRBD1. This CDR3 region has 13 residues. Germline V gene data show CDR1 as LNHDA and CDR2 as SQIVND (reference sequence). V shed 4 bases and J 5 bases; nucleotides not matched to a gene: 1. The CDR3: CASSRDRGDEQYF. The CDR3 region has the DNA TGTGCCAGTAGTAGGGACAGGGGGGACGAGCAGTACTTC.